A selection of T cell receptor beta chains follows, all from one sample in a study of T cell responses to AZD1222 COVID-19 vaccine. The method was immunoSEQ multiplex PCR; TCRdb's version includes in-frame clones alone and lacks a portion of them. The table has 100,000 to 150,000 clones, approximately 90% seen once. Sequencing was performed on peripheral blood, taken on day 0 of AZD1222 vaccination. The receptors come from an adult in good health. CDR3s include the opening cysteine and the closing phenylalanine or tryptophan. D genes are given only for firm matches. A row's size may be missing; if present it is once, few, many or a size class.

j_call | v_call | clone_size | d_call | cdr3_nt | cdr3_aa
TRBJ1-2 | TRBV4-1 | . | . | TGCGCCAGCAGCCAAGGTACAGGGTACGGCTACACCTTC | CASSQGTGYGYTF
TRBJ2-5 | TRBV24-1 | . | . | TGTGCCACCAGTGACTCCAGCCGGGGCCTACAAGAGACCCAGTACTTC | CATSDSSRGLQETQYF
TRBJ2-7 | TRBV6-4 | . | . | TGTGCCAGCATCCTGACCCACTACGAGCAGTACTTC | CASILTHYEQYF
TRBJ2-7 | TRBV5-8 | . | . | TGTGCCAGCACCATACGGACAGAGAGCTCCTACGAGCAGTACTTC | CASTIRTESSYEQYF
TRBJ1-2 | TRBV19 | . | TRBD1 | TGTGCCAGTAGCCTCCAAACAGGGGGAGTTTATGGCTACACCTTC | CASSLQTGGVYGYTF
TRBJ1-5 | TRBV5-1 | . | . | TGCGCCAGCAGCTTGGACGGGAATAGCAATCAGCCCCAGCATTTT | CASSLDGNSNQPQHF
TRBJ2-3 | TRBV24-1 | once | . | TGTGCCACCAGTGATTGGCACAGGGAGGGCACAGATACGCAGTATTTT | CATSDWHREGTDTQYF
TRBJ2-7 | TRBV5-1 | once | TRBD1 | TGCGCCAGCAGCTTGTTCGGGACAGGGGGCTACGAGCAGTACTTC | CASSLFGTGGYEQYF
TRBJ1-5 | TRBV19 | few | . | TGTGCCAGTAGAAGGACGCCCGGAAGCAATCAGCCCCAGCATTTT | CASRRTPGSNQPQHF
TRBJ2-5 | TRBV24-1 | . | . | TGTGCCACCAGTGATTGGTGGGACCCCAAGACCCAGTACTTC | CATSDWWDPKTQYF
TRBJ2-7 | TRBV11-2 | . | . | TGTGCCAGCAGCTTAGGGTTTCAGCAGTACTTC | CASSLGFQQYF
TRBJ1-1 | TRBV4-1 | . | . | TGCGCCAGCAGCTCCTTAGAGGGCTACAACACTGAAGCTTTCTTT | CASSSLEGYNTEAFF
TRBJ2-2 | TRBV9 | . | TRBD1 | TGTGCCAGCAGCGTAGTAACAGGGGTGGACACCGGGGAGCTGTTTTTT | CASSVVTGVDTGELFF
TRBJ1-5 | TRBV7-9 | few | . | TGTGCCAGCAGCGGGTCAGGGAGTTCATCCCAGCAGCCCCAGCATTTT | CASSGSGSSSQQPQHF
TRBJ2-1 | TRBV3-1/TRBV3-2 | . | . | TGTGCCAGCATGTCGGGTAATGAGCAGTTCTTC | CASMSGNEQFF
TRBJ2-3 | TRBV27 | . | TRBD1 | TGTGCCAGCAGTCATCGGACAGGGGGAATAACAGATACGCAGTATTTT | CASSHRTGGITDTQYF
TRBJ2-7 | TRBV3-1/TRBV3-2 | . | . | TGTGCCAGCAGCCAAGTCGACTCCTACGAGCAGTACTTC | CASSQVDSYEQYF
TRBJ1-2 | TRBV5-5 | . | . | TGTGCCAGCAGCCTAACACAGGGAGCTAACTATGGCTACACCTTC | CASSLTQGANYGYTF
TRBJ1-2 | TRBV27 | once | . | TGTGCCAGCAGTTTATCCCTGGCAGGGGACTATGGCTACACCTTC | CASSLSLAGDYGYTF
TRBJ2-3 | TRBV20-1 | . | . | TGCAGTGGGGACCGAACAGATACGCAGTATTTT | CSGDRTDTQYF
TRBJ1-1 | TRBV7-9 | . | . | TGTGCCAGCAGCTTAGCCACAGGTTTGCGGACTGAAGCTTTCTTT | CASSLATGLRTEAFF
TRBJ1-1 | TRBV7-2 | . | . | TGTGCCAGCAGCTTAGATCGGTCAGGTGGGGCGCATAACACTGAAGCTTTCTTT | CASSLDRSGGAHNTEAFF
TRBJ2-5 | TRBV7-9 | . | . | TGTGCCAGCAGCTTAGAACTGAAACAGGAGACCCAGTACTTC | CASSLELKQETQYF
TRBJ2-3 | TRBV5-6 | once | . | TGTGCCAGCAGCTCTCTTGGGGGGCGCACAGATACGCAGTATTTT | CASSSLGGRTDTQYF
TRBJ1-2 | TRBV28 | . | . | TGTGCCAGCAGGCGGGCTTCGGGCTACACCTTC | CASRRASGYTF
TRBJ1-6 | TRBV2 | . | . | TGTGCCAGCAGCTTGGGACGGCTGATAAGCTCCTATAATTCACCCCTCCACTTT | CASSLGRLISSYNSPLHF
TRBJ2-4 | TRBV7-7 | . | TRBD1 | TGTGCCAGCAGCTTTACAGGTCGTGACCGGGGACAGAGCAAAAACATTCAGTACTTC | CASSFTGRDRGQSKNIQYF
TRBJ1-1 | TRBV4-2 | . | TRBD1 | TGTGCCAGCAGCCAATCCGGGACAGAGAACACTGAAGCTTTCTTT | CASSQSGTENTEAFF
TRBJ1-1 | TRBV5-4 | . | . | TGTGCCAGCAGCTTGGTTGCGTTCCAGTACACTGAAGCTTTCTTT | CASSLVAFQYTEAFF